The clone carrying this T cell receptor (beta chain) was seen only once. What it binds is not known. The record originates from a study of beta chain features in type 1 diabetes. Study conclusions and caveats: PCR might preferentially amplify shorter templates, equally in patients and controls. All four CD4+ subsets from Type 1 diabetes patients carried moderately but significantly shorter TCRB CDR3s.

V was trimmed by 0 bases and J by 8 bases, leaving 20 bases between them. CDR3 length: 17 residues. CDR1 is LGHNA, CDR2 YNFKEQ, per germline. Isolated RNA was reverse transcribed in full, so expressed TCRB transcripts were sequenced. Repertoires were generated with immunoSEQ multiplex PCR, while TCRdb's copy carries only in-frame clones and drops some. The table includes 150,000 to 200,000 clones, roughly 60% detected once. The V call is TRBV4-2, the J call TRBJ2-4; the D gene is possibly TRBD1 (6 bases). The clonotype originates from a man aged 25-40 years with type 1 diabetes. Sequenced input: naive CD4+ T cells from blood. For the CDR3, the DNA is TGTGCCAGCAGCCAAGATTCTACAGGGCAGGGCGGATACATTCAGTACTTC. This gives the protein CASSQDSTGQGGYIQYF.